The clone carrying this T cell receptor beta chain was detected a few times. Its specificity is unknown. This CDR3 contains 13 residues. The V gene lost 6 bases and the J gene lost 2 bases, with 8 bases spanning the gap. Germline V gives CDR1 LNHDA, CDR2 SQIVND (reference sequence). The data stem from a study of T-cell reconstitution after alpha-beta-depleted transplantation in children. Study findings and constraints: It was surviving recipient T cells and thymic progenitors that gave some patients high TCRbeta diversity at day 60. Expanded graft clones, several hundred of them, were reportedly the source of alpha-beta T cells about two months after transplant.

Construction of the TCRbeta library involved unique molecular identifiers. Using its own MiXCR run on the PCR reads, TCRdb lists one record per CDR3 protein. The sample lists roughly 300,000 distinct CDR3 sequences, 11% occurring once. The sequences come from peripheral blood, collected 180 days after TCRalphabeta/CD19-depleted stem cell transplant. V and J are TRBV19 and TRBJ1-3, with D hard to call. This sequence originates from a male patient under 10 years old who had a stem cell transplant for chronic granulomatous disease, so the T cells may come from the graft donor. CDR3 bases: TGTGCCAGTAGAGGACGAGCTGGAAACACCATATATTTT. Translation gives CASRGRAGNTIYF.